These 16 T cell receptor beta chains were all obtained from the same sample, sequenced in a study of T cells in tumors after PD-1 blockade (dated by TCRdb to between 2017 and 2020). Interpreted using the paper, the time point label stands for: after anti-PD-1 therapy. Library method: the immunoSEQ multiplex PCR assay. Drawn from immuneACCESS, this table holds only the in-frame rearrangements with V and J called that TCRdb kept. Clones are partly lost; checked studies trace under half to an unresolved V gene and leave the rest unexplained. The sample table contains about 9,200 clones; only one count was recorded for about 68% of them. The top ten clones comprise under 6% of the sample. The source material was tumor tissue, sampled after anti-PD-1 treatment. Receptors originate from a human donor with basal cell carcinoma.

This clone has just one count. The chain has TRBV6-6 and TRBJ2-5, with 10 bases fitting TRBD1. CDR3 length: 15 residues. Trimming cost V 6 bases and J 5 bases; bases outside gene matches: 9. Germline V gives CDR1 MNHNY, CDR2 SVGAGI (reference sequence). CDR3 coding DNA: TGTGCCAGCAGACCTCGACAGGGGGCGAGGGAGACCCAGTACTTC. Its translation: CASRPRQGARETQYF.

The CDR3 here is CASSQVRAVDGYTF. The CDR3 DNA is TGTGCCAGCAGTCAAGTCAGGGCGGTGGATGGCTACACCTTC. J is TRBJ1-2 and V is TRBV27; a weak D match, TRBD1 (5 bases). Germline loops: CDR1 MNHEY, CDR2 SMNVEV (reference sequence). The CDR3 extends over 14 amino acids. Trimming stripped 5 bases from V and 6 bases from J, with 16 bases between.

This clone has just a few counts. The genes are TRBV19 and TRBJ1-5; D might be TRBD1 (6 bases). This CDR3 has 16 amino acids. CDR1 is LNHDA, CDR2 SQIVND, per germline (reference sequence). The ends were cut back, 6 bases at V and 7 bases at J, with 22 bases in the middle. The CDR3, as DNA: TGTGCCAGTAGCATCCAGGTAGGCGTTGGGGGCCAGCCCCAGCATTTT. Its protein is CASSIQVGVGGQPQHF.

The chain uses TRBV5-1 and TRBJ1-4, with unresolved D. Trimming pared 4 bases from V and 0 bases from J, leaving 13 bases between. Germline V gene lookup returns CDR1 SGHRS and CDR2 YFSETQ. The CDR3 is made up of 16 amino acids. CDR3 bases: TGCGCCAGCAGCGCCCTCGGTTCCGCAACTAATGAAAAACTGTTTTTT. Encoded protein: CASSALGSATNEKLFF. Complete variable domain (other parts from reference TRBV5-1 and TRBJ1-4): KAGVTQTPRYLIKTRGQQVTLSCSPISGHRSVSWYQQTPGQGLQFLFEYFSETQRNKGNFPGRFSGRQFSNSRSEMNVSTLELGDSALYLCASSALGSATNEKLFFGSGTQLSVL.

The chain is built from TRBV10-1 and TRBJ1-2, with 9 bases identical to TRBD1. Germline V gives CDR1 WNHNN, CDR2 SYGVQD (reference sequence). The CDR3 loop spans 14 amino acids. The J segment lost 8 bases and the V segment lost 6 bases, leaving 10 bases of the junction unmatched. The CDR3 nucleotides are TGCGCCAGCAGCGCCGGGACAGGGATTGGCGGCTACACCTTC. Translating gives CASSAGTGIGGYTF.

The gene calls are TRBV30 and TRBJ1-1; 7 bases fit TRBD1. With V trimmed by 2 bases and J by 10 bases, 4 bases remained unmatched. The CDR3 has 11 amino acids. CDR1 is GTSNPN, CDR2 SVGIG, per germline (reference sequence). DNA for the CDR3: TGTGCCTGGAGTTCGCGACAGGGAGCTTTCTTT. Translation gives CAWSSRQGAFF.

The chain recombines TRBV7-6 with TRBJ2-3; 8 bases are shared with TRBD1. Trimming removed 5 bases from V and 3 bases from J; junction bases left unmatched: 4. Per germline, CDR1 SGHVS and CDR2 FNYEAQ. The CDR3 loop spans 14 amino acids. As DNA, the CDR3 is TGTGCCAGCAGCCTTAGGACAGGGACAGATACGCAGTATTTT. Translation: CASSLRTGTDTQYF.

DNA for the CDR3: TGTGCCAGCAGCGTAGCGAGATCTAGCGGGGGGGCCTGGGATACGCAGTATTTT. Protein product: CASSVARSSGGAWDTQYF. The chain is built from TRBV9 and TRBJ2-3; the match to TRBD2 covers 12 bases. Looked up from germline, CDR1 is SGDLS and CDR2 is YYNGEE. The CDR3 spans 18 residues. With V trimmed by 0 bases and J by 6 bases, 11 bases remained unmatched.

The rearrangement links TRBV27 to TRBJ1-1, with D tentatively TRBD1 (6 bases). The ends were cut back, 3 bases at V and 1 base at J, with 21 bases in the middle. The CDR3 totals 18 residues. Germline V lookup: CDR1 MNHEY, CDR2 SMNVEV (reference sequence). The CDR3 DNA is TGTGCCAGCAGTTTTTACAGGGCGCAAGGCTCAGGGAACACTGAAGCTTTCTTT. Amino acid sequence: CASSFYRAQGSGNTEAFF.

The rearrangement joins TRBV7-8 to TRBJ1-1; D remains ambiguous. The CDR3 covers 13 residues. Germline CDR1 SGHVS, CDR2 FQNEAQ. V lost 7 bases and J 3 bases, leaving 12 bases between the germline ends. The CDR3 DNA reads TGTGCCAGCAACAAGAACGGCTACACTGAAGCTTTCTTT. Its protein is CASNKNGYTEAFF.

The CDR3 here is CASSVGWNGGDNTGELFF. In DNA form, the CDR3 reads TGTGCCAGCAGCGTAGGATGGAACGGGGGGGATAACACCGGGGAGCTGTTTTTT. The J gene is TRBJ2-2, the V gene TRBV9; 8 positions match TRBD2. Germline V lookup: CDR1 SGDLS, CDR2 YYNGEE. The CDR3 runs to 18 residues. Trimming at V came to 0 bases and at J to 2 bases, leaving 9 bases not matched to a gene.

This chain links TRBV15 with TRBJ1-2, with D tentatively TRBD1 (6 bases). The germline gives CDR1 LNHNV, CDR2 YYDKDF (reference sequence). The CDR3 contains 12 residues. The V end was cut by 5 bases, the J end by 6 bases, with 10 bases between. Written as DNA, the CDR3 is TGTGCCACCAGCTCGGGGGGCGATGGCTACACCTTC. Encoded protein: CATSSGGDGYTF.

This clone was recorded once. The CDR3 DNA sequence: TGTGCCAGCAGTTTATTCGGGACCGCCCAAGAGACCCAGTACTTC. Protein: CASSLFGTAQETQYF. The rearrangement joins TRBV27 to TRBJ2-5, with D tentatively TRBD1 or TRBD2 (5 bases each). The ends were cut back, 1 base at V and 1 base at J, with 10 bases in the middle. This CDR3 region has 15 residues. Germline lookup yields CDR1 MNHEY and CDR2 SMNVEV (reference sequence).

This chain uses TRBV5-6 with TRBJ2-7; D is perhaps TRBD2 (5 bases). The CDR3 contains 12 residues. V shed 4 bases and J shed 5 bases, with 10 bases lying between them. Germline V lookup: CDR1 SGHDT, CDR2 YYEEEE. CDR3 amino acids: CASSRRRNEQYF. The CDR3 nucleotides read TGTGCCAGCAGCCGAAGGAGGAACGAGCAGTACTTC.

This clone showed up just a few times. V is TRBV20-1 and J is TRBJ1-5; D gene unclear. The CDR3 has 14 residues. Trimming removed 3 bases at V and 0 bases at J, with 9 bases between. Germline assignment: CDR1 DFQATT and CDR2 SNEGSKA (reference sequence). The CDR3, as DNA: TGCAGTGCTAGTATGGTTGATAGCAATCAGCCCCAGCATTTT. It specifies CSASMVDSNQPQHF.

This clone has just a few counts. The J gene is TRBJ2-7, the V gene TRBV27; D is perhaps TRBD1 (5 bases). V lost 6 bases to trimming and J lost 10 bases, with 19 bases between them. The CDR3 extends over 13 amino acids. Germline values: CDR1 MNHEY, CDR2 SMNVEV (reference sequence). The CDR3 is CASRDFQGGAQYF. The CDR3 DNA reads TGTGCCAGCAGAGACTTCCAAGGTGGGGCACAGTACTTC.